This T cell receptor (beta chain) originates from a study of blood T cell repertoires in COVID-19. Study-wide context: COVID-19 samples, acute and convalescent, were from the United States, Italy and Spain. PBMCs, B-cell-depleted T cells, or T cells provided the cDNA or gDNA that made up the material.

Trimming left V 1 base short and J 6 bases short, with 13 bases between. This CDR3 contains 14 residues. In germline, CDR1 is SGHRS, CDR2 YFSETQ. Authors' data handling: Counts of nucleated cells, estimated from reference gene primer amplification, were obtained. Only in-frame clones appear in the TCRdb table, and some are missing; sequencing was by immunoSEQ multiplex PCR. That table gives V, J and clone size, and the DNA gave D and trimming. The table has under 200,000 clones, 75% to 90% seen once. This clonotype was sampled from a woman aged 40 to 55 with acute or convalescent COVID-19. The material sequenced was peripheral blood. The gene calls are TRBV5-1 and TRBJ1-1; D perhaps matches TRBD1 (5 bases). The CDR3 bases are TGCGCCAGCAGCTTGTTAAAGGAGGGGTCTGAAGCTTTCTTT. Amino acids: CASSLLKEGSEAFF.